The rows below give T cell receptor beta chains drawn from one sample of a study of post-analysis software for immune sequencing data. TCRdb re-called the PCR reads through MiXCR, storing one row per CDR3 protein. The data hold approximately 630,000 distinct CDR3 sequences, with roughly three fifths observed a single time. Specimen: blood. Source of these receptors: a girl aged 2 to 10 with multiple sclerosis. CDR3s include the opening cysteine and the closing phenylalanine or tryptophan. The D gene is left open where the match is weak. The size field is filled for only some rows; it gives once, few, many or a size class.

V	size	D	J	DNA	CDR3
TRBV29-1	few	TRBD1	TRBJ1-2	TGCAGCGTTGACGCAGGGGGCTATGGCTACACCTTC	CSVDAGGYGYTF
TRBV10-3	few	TRBD2	TRBJ2-1	TGTGCCAGCAATACTTTAGCGGGAGGGCCTGATAATGAGCAGTTCTTC	CASNTLAGGPDNEQFF
TRBV20-1	few	TRBD1	TRBJ1-2	TGCAGTGCCCCAACAGGGGACTATGGCTACACCTTC	CSAPTGDYGYTF
TRBV24-1	-	-	TRBJ1-2	TGTGCCACAAGTTCCACGCATCTCGGCTACACCTTC	CATSSTHLGYTF
TRBV28	-	-	TRBJ2-3	TGTGCCAGCAGTCCAATTTATTCCGGAGATTCGCAGTATTTT	CASSPIYSGDSQYF
TRBV5-1	-	-	TRBJ1-5	TGCGCCAGCAGCCTGGACGGGACAAATCAGCCCCAGCATTTT	CASSLDGTNQPQHF
TRBV27	few	-	TRBJ2-7	TGTGCCAGCAGTTTACTAGGGGACCTATCGTACAATGAGCAGTACTTC	CASSLLGDLSYNEQYF
TRBV6-5	few	-	TRBJ1-2	TGTGCCAGCAGCCCCACAGGGCTTAGTGGCTACACCTTC	CASSPTGLSGYTF
TRBV7-9	-	-	TRBJ2-7	TGTGCCAGCAGCTTGGCAGGAGACCCCCCCTACGAGCAGTACTTC	CASSLAGDPPYEQYF
TRBV18	many	-	TRBJ2-5	TGTGCCAGCAGCCCCAAAGAGACCCAGTACTTC	CASSPKETQYF
TRBV20-1	-	-	TRBJ2-5	TGCAGTCCCGTAATTGTGGGCCAAGAGACCCAGTACTTC	CSPVIVGQETQYF
TRBV5-1	once	-	TRBJ1-1	TGCGCCAGCAGCTTGGAAGATAACACTGAAGCTTTCTTT	CASSLEDNTEAFF
TRBV6-6	-	-	TRBJ1-1	TGTGCCAGCAGTTACTCCGGGGACCTGAACACTGAAGCTTTCTTT	CASSYSGDLNTEAFF
TRBV24-1	once	-	TRBJ2-2	TGTGCCACCAGCCCTACGCGGGAACGTACGAACACCGGGGAGCTGTTTTTT	CATSPTRERTNTGELFF
TRBV12-3/TRBV12-4	-	TRBD1	TRBJ2-7	TGTGCCAGCAACCCTGACAGGGGCGAGCAGTACTTC	CASNPDRGEQYF
TRBV7-9	-	-	TRBJ1-1	TGTGCCAGCAGCTTAGCGCCAGGGGCTGCAGCTTTCTTT	CASSLAPGAAAFF
TRBV11-2	-	-	TRBJ1-1	TGTGCCAGCAAGCCCCCCAGAGGGAACACTGAAGCTTTCTTT	CASKPPRGNTEAFF
TRBV24-1	once	-	TRBJ2-3	TGTGCCACCGGTCGACAGGGCACAGATACGCAGTATTTT	CATGRQGTDTQYF
TRBV12-3/TRBV12-4	few	-	TRBJ2-3	TGTGCCAGCAGTTGGGTCTCAGATACGCAGTATTTT	CASSWVSDTQYF
TRBV6-6	-	-	TRBJ2-7	TGTGCCAGCAGCCAAGAACTAGCCGGCTACGAGCAGTACTTC	CASSQELAGYEQYF
TRBV24-1	-	-	TRBJ2-2	TGTGCCACCAGTGATTTGAGGTCCGCCCCGACCGGGGAGCTGTTTTTT	CATSDLRSAPTGELFF
TRBV5-1	-	-	TRBJ1-4	TGCGCCAGCAGCTTGTCGGGGGGCACTAATGAAAAACTGTTTTTT	CASSLSGGTNEKLFF
TRBV20-1	-	TRBD1	TRBJ1-1	TGCAGTGCTAAGGGACAGAAGAACACTGAAGCTTTCTTT	CSAKGQKNTEAFF
TRBV9	few	-	TRBJ1-4	TGTGCCAGCAGCCTCGCAGGAGGCGGTGAAAAACTGTTTTTT	CASSLAGGGEKLFF
TRBV20-1	few	TRBD1	TRBJ2-3	TGCAGTGCTAGCGGGACAGGAGGCACAGATACGCAGTATTTT	CSASGTGGTDTQYF
TRBV12-3/TRBV12-4	-	TRBD2	TRBJ2-1	TGTGCCAGCAGTTTAGAGGCCAGCGGGAGGTTTTTGAATGAGCAGTTCTTC	CASSLEASGRFLNEQFF
TRBV20-1	-	TRBD2	TRBJ2-1	TGCAGTGCTGCCGGGACTAGCGGGAGTATTTCCTACAATGAGCAGTTCTTC	CSAAGTSGSISYNEQFF
TRBV20-1	-	-	TRBJ2-5	TGCAGTGCTTATTCAGAGACCCAGTACTTC	CSAYSETQYF
TRBV29-1	few	TRBD1	TRBJ1-2	TGCAGCGCCCGGGACAGGGAAGGCTACACCTTC	CSARDREGYTF
TRBV20-1	few	-	TRBJ1-5	TGCAGTGCAGGACGGAGCAATCAGCCCCAGCATTTT	CSAGRSNQPQHF
TRBV9	many	TRBD2	TRBJ2-7	TGTGCCAGCAGCTACGGGACTAGCGGTTACGAGCAGTACTTC	CASSYGTSGYEQYF
TRBV29-1	-	-	TRBJ2-1	TGCAGCGTTGGGAACGGGATCTACAATGAGCAGTTCTTC	CSVGNGIYNEQFF
TRBV12-3/TRBV12-4	few	-	TRBJ2-1	TGTGCCAGCAGACCGACCCGATCCTACAATGAGCAGTTCTTC	CASRPTRSYNEQFF
TRBV12-3/TRBV12-4	-	TRBD1	TRBJ1-5	TGTGCCAGCAGTCCCCACGAGGGTAGGGGGCGCGATCAGCCCCAGCATTTT	CASSPHEGRGRDQPQHF
TRBV11-2	-	-	TRBJ1-1	TGTGCCAGCAGCTTAATCCAGGTAGACACTGAAGCTTTCTTT	CASSLIQVDTEAFF
TRBV10-3	few	-	TRBJ1-5	TGTGCCATCAGTGAATTTGCAGGGGATAGCAATCAGCCCCAGCATTTT	CAISEFAGDSNQPQHF
TRBV6-5	many	-	TRBJ2-1	TGTGCCAGCAGTTACTCGGGGAGCTCCTACAATGAGCAGTTCTTC	CASSYSGSSYNEQFF
TRBV7-9	-	-	TRBJ2-3	TGTGCCAGCAGCTTCCCTCTCACAGATACGCAGTATTTT	CASSFPLTDTQYF
TRBV13	many	TRBD2	TRBJ2-1	TGTGCCAGCAGCGGTCTAGCGGGTGACCTCTCCTACAATGAGCAGTTCTTC	CASSGLAGDLSYNEQFF
TRBV5-6	few	-	TRBJ2-7	TGTGCCAGCAGCTTTATGCTAACCTACGAGCAGTACTTC	CASSFMLTYEQYF
TRBV9	-	TRBD1	TRBJ1-5	TGTGCCAGCAGCGCCGACAGGGGGCCCGGCCCCCAGCATTTT	CASSADRGPGPQHF
TRBV4-2	once	-	TRBJ2-1	TGTGCCAGCAGCCACCGACCCGCTAGGTTGTCCTACAATGAGCAGTTCTTC	CASSHRPARLSYNEQFF
TRBV7-9	-	TRBD1	TRBJ2-5	TGTGCCAGCAGCTCCACAGGGGGCACGGGGGAGACCCAGTACTTC	CASSSTGGTGETQYF
TRBV20-1	-	TRBD2	TRBJ2-5	TGCAGTGCTATTAGCGGGGGTTGGTTCCAAGAGACCCAGTACTTC	CSAISGGWFQETQYF